A selection of T cell receptor beta chains follows, all from one sample in a study of T cells in Graves' hyperthyroidism and ophthalmopathy. One entry per CDR3 protein results from TCRdb running MiXCR on the multiplex PCR reads. Of under 450,000 distinct CDR3 sequences in the sample, around a sixth were seen once. The source material was blood. Receptors originate from a woman between 18 and 29 years old with Graves' hyperthyroidism. The CDR3 runs from the conserved cysteine through the conserved F or W. The order of the fields is J gene, clone size, V gene, D gene, CDR3 protein, CDR3 DNA. D genes are given only for firm matches. Clone size, where shown, is once, few, many, or a class for clones that have expanded.

TRBJ1-5 | many | TRBV20-1 | . | CSTSHGEGQPQHF | TGCAGTACCTCCCACGGGGAAGGACAGCCCCAGCATTTT
TRBJ1-1 | . | TRBV4-3 | . | CASSQDRGLGTEAFF | TGCGCCAGCAGCCAAGATAGGGGGTTGGGCACTGAAGCTTTCTTT
TRBJ2-7 | . | TRBV4-3 | . | CASSPSYLEDYEQYF | TGCGCCAGCAGCCCTTCCTATCTGGAGGACTACGAGCAGTACTTC
TRBJ2-1 | few | TRBV10-3 | . | CAIATSPREQFF | TGTGCCATCGCGACCAGCCCCCGGGAGCAGTTCTTC
TRBJ2-7 | many | TRBV7-8 | . | CASSLDGVPYEQYF | TGTGCCAGCAGCTTAGACGGAGTCCCCTACGAGCAGTACTTC
TRBJ2-7 | many | TRBV7-8 | TRBD1 | CASSLTGTGDSYEQYF | TGTGCCAGCAGCCTAACCGGGACAGGAGACTCCTACGAGCAGTACTTC
TRBJ2-1 | . | TRBV7-9 | . | CASASRGYNEQFF | TGTGCCAGCGCCTCCCGGGGTTACAATGAGCAGTTCTTC
TRBJ2-1 | . | TRBV19 | TRBD2 | CASPPLAGGQPGEQFF | TGTGCCAGTCCGCCACTAGCGGGAGGGCAACCCGGTGAGCAGTTCTTC
TRBJ2-3 | many | TRBV2 | . | CASRPWSSGFGTDTQYF | TGTGCCAGCAGACCCTGGTCTTCGGGCTTCGGAACAGATACGCAGTATTTT
TRBJ1-1 | many | TRBV28 | . | CASSIPGPPLGTEAFF | TGTGCCAGCAGCATCCCGGGACCTCCGCTGGGCACTGAAGCTTTCTTT
TRBJ2-7 | few | TRBV9 | . | CASSVGGTISYEQYF | TGTGCCAGCAGCGTAGGGGGCACTATCTCCTACGAGCAGTACTTC
TRBJ2-1 | few | TRBV6-1 | . | CASSANQQSEQFF | TGTGCCAGCAGCGCCAACCAACAATCGGAGCAGTTCTTC
TRBJ2-2 | . | TRBV7-9 | . | CASSRGYTGELFF | TGTGCCAGTTCCAGGGGATACACCGGGGAGCTGTTTTTT
TRBJ1-2 | . | TRBV9 | . | CASSVEGEGYTF | TGTGCCAGCAGCGTAGAGGGTGAAGGCTACACCTTC
TRBJ1-5 | many | TRBV19 | . | CASSDMGNQPQHF | TGTGCCAGTAGCGACATGGGCAATCAGCCCCAGCATTTT
TRBJ2-3 | . | TRBV7-9 | . | CASSFQDDSQDTQYF | TGTGCCAGCAGCTTCCAGGACGACTCCCAAGATACGCAGTATTTT
TRBJ2-5 | few | TRBV4-3 | TRBD1 | CASSHRDRGGETQYF | TGCGCCAGCAGCCACCGGGACAGGGGAGGAGAGACCCAGTACTTC
TRBJ1-4 | . | TRBV20-1 | . | CSARSGENEKLFF | TGCAGTGCCCGGTCAGGGGAGAATGAAAAACTGTTTTTT